The 8 T cell receptor beta chains listed next were all sequenced from one sample in a study of shared clonotypes between healthy human individuals. TCRdb's copy holds only in-frame clones and misses some; the assay was immunoSEQ multiplex PCR. Found here are around 2,000,000 clones, about 95% of them singletons; the top ten hold more than 0.95%. The naive CD8 fraction comprised CD45RO-negative cells positively selected for CCR7 and excluded terminally differentiated effector memory CD45RA+ cells. Sequenced material: naive CD8+ T cells sorted from blood. The receptors originated from a young man in good health.

V gene TRBV6-1 combines with J gene TRBJ2-1; 8 nucleotides line up with TRBD2. The V segment lost 4 bases and the J segment 0 bases; nucleotides outside the gene matches: 8. The CDR3 is made up of 17 amino acids. Germline values: CDR1 MNHNS, CDR2 SASEGT. CDR3 DNA: TGTGCCAGCAGTGTTGATAGCGGGATCCCCTCCTACAATGAGCAGTTCTTC. Translating it yields CASSVDSGIPSYNEQFF.

J is TRBJ1-3 and V is TRBV29-1; D ambiguous. Germline V gene data show CDR1 as SQVTM and CDR2 as ANQGSEA. The CDR3 extends over 15 amino acids. The V end was cut by 0 bases, the J end by 0 bases, with 9 bases between. This CDR3 is CSVEDSTDSGNTIYF. The CDR3 nucleotides read TGCAGCGTTGAAGATAGTACTGACTCTGGAAACACCATATATTTT.

CDR3 protein: CASSTGLGEKLFF. In DNA form, the CDR3 reads TGTGCCAGCAGCACCGGACTAGGTGAAAAACTGTTTTTT. V is TRBV7-9 and J is TRBJ1-4; D unresolved. The CDR3 is 13 residues long. V was pared by 5 bases and J by 7 bases, with 11 bases between. In germline, CDR1 is SEHNR, CDR2 FQNEAQ (reference sequence).

CDR3 DNA: TGTGCCAGCAGCTGGGGGGCAGGGGAGACTGAAGCTTTCTTT. Amino acid sequence: CASSWGAGETEAFF. The chain joins TRBV5-4 to TRBJ1-1, with D possibly TRBD1 on 6 matching bases. The germline V and J ends were trimmed by 3 bases and 5 bases, with 14 bases remaining between them. Germline V lookup: CDR1 SGHNT, CDR2 YYREEE (reference sequence). This CDR3 comprises 14 residues.

The chain uses TRBV5-1 and TRBJ2-7; D unclear. The germline V gene encodes CDR1 SGHRS and CDR2 YFSETQ. This CDR3 contains 15 residues. Trimming took 0 bases from V and 1 from J, leaving 11 bases between them. The CDR3: CASSLVADQSYEQYF. The CDR3, as DNA: TGCGCCAGCAGCTTGGTGGCGGACCAGTCCTACGAGCAGTACTTC.

The rearrangement joins TRBV7-6 to TRBJ1-6, with D unresolved. V was pared by 1 base and J by 7 bases, with 5 bases between. The CDR3 contains 13 residues. Germline values: CDR1 SGHVS, CDR2 FNYEAQ. This chain's CDR3 is CASSLGANSPLHF. Here the CDR3 DNA reads TGTGCCAGCAGCTTAGGGGCGAATTCACCCCTCCACTTT. The variable domain in full, completed from reference TRBV7-6 and TRBJ1-6, reads GAGVSQSPRYKVTKRGQDVALRCDPISGHVSLYWYRQALGQGPEFLTYFNYEAQQDKSGLPNDRFSAERPEGSISTLTIQRTEQRDSAMYRCASSLGANSPLHFGNGTRLTVT.

This clone was recorded once. Within the sample, other DNA sequences also encode this same CDR3. The rearrangement joins TRBV6-5 to TRBJ1-2, with 8 bases lining up with TRBD1. The trim removed 6 bases at V and 4 bases at J, leaving 7 bases unmatched. Germline-derived CDR1 and CDR2 are MNHEY and SVGAGI. This CDR3 is built from 14 residues. Written as DNA, the CDR3 is TGTGCCAGCAGCCCTACAGGGGGTGGCTATGGCTACACCTTC. Translated, it gives CASSPTGGGYGYTF.

This sequence joins TRBV5-8 and TRBJ2-5, with 10 nucleotides matching TRBD2. V lost 4 bases to trimming and J lost 5 bases; unmatched junction nucleotides: 11. The length of the CDR3 is 16 residues. Germline CDR1 SGHTS, CDR2 YDEGEE. CDR3: CASSEGSGGAEETQYF. CDR3 sequence (DNA): TGTGCCAGCAGCGAGGGCAGCGGGGGGGCCGAGGAGACCCAGTACTTC.